This TCR beta chain was identified in a study of blood T cell repertoires in COVID-19. Study-level background: Collection of acute and convalescent COVID-19 samples took place in the United States, Italy and Spain. Sources were T cells, B-cell-depleted T cells, or PBMCs; the material itself was cDNA or gDNA.

V gave up 5 bases and J gave up 7 bases; unmatched junction bases: 15. Germline CDR1 and CDR2: MNHEY and SMNVEV (reference sequence). The CDR3 is 17 residues long. Authors' methods: Amplification with reference gene primers provided the estimates of nucleated cell counts. Data came from immunoSEQ multiplex PCR; TCRdb stores just in-frame clones and leaves some out. For V, J and clone size, that table is used; D and trimming come from the DNA. The sample includes around 100,000 clones, around 84% of them seen just once. Only one count was recorded for this clone. V and J are TRBV27 and TRBJ1-5; 9 nucleotides agree with TRBD1. This sequence originates from a human donor in a cohort sampled during active COVID-19. Sample: peripheral blood. The CDR3 here is CASSPNPSGTGLQPQHF. The DNA for the CDR3 is TGTGCCAGCAGTCCTAACCCCAGCGGGACAGGGCTCCAGCCCCAGCATTTT.